Reported below is one TCR beta chain. The antigen is undetermined. Compared with germline, one end of the junction differs, possibly owing to a read error. TCRdb re-analysed the PCR reads in MiXCR, keeping a single row per CDR3 protein. The sample yields 40,000 to 65,000 distinct CDR3 sequences, roughly a third seen once. This CDR3 spans 16 amino acids. From germline, CDR1 is SGHAT and CDR2 FQNNGV. The data originate from a study of molecular identifiers for immune sequencing clone quantification. Whole-study context: RNA, taken in replicates from approximately 20,000 or 100,000 naive CD8 cells, was split five ways, with four sequenced.

Findings of the study overall: Over 97% of effector molecules, but under 1% in naive cells, were held by clones with more than 20 RNA copies.

The sequence was collected from a human donor in good health. Some libraries in this study had Jurkat cell RNA spiked in. Sequenced sample: naive CD8+ T cells from blood, with Jurkat cell RNA spiked in. Subset in this sample: FACS-sorted CD8+CD4-CCR7+CD45RA+ naive T cells. The chain is built from TRBV11-2 and TRBJ2-2; perhaps D is TRBD1 or TRBD2 (5 bases each). CDR3 loop: CASSYGTPKGTRELFF. In DNA, the CDR3 is TGTGCCAGCAGCTACGGGACGCCAAAAGGCACCCGGGAGCTGTTTTTT.